This T cell receptor (beta chain) was obtained from a study of shared clonotypes between healthy human individuals (dated by TCRdb to 2018 to 2020). Some background on the complete study: The cohort included a few men and a couple of women between 18 and 49 years of age. For each donor, CD4 naive and CD4 memory were each given three plates, CD8 naive was given two plates, and CD8 memory was given one plate. Blood TCR repertoires of a handful of healthy adults were deeply sequenced to estimate repertoire size and the extent of clonotype sharing between individuals. To increase sequencing depth and limit assay-specific biases, TCR repertoire library preparation and sequencing were carried out by different laboratories using diverse techniques. Between about 0.85 and 8.9 billion PBMCs per donor were obtained by leukapheresis.

As regards this clone: The target of this receptor is not known. No quality values exist for individual bases; no much larger clone is one base distant.

The donors were healthy, HIV-negative adults with no recently reported acute infections or vaccinations. Every donor was a Caucasian adult residing in Nashville, Tennessee, USA. CD4+ T cells were enriched through magnetic negative selection, after which naive cells were positively selected on CD45RA and the remaining negative fraction served as the memory subset. After blood collection by leukapheresis, PBMCs were isolated using Ficoll-Histopaque density gradient centrifugation and then cryopreserved in the vapor phase of liquid nitrogen. Analytical flow cytometry was used to check the purity and quantity of each magnetically sorted T cell population. From each sorted fraction, genomic DNA was isolated and quantified by UV absorbance on a Nanodrop 2000c. Using the deep immunoSEQ assay, TCR CDR3 regions were amplified from genomic DNA by multiplex PCR. Genomic DNA extracted from each cell subset was distributed evenly over all wells of several immunoSEQ 96-well plates, and each plate served as one replicate. Each replicate PCR for sorted subsets received about 180 ng genomic DNA, equal to 28,000 or so T cell genomes. Purified libraries were quantified with a Qubit 3.0 fluorometer, sized on a Bioanalyzer 2100, and re-quantified with the KAPA Library Quantification kit. A separate single-read 150-cycle Illumina NextSeq 550 flow cell was used to sequence each immunoSEQ 96-well plate. The original pipeline was this. Because the immunoSEQ output included only junctional sequences and no quality scores, the filtering could not be the same as the filtering used for full-length reads. To assign V/J genes and CDR3, sequences were annotated using PyIR, a Python wrapper for IgBLAST v1.9, with IMGT germline references. Reads with weak V/J assignments (E-value above 1e-6), missing CDR3, stop codons, out-of-frame junctions, or ambiguous translated residues were removed. V3J clonotypes were defined by identical inferred V gene, J gene, and CDR3 amino acid sequence. The percentage overlap between two repertoires was calculated by dividing the number of shared unique clonotypes by the size of the smaller repertoire. RTK rarefaction, the Chao1 estimator, and Recon v2.1 estimates of unobserved clonotypes were used to assess repertoire richness. OLGA was used to compute generation probabilities for all TCRbeta clonotypes that the gDNA method yielded from four donors. The clones in this table, taken by TCRdb from immuneACCESS, are in-frame only. Not every clone is retained; where verified, under half of the shortfall comes from an unresolved V gene, and the cause of the rest is unknown. That table supplies the V and J calls and clone size; D and trimming were determined from the DNA. This sample gives about 1.4 million clones in total; roughly 96% of them show up just once. The ten top clones hold approximately 1% of the sample.

Trimming at the junction amounts to 2 bases on V and 2 bases on J, and the germline ends lie 14 bases apart. The CDR3 runs 16 residues from the cysteine to the phenylalanine. The only DNA kept is the CDR3, 48 bases in frame from the first base. In the germline V gene, CDR1 corresponds to SGDLS and CDR2 to YYNGEE. Broad study findings and their caveats: When a handful of donors were compared, the shared fraction of clonotypes was about 5.2% for naive CD4, around 3.6% for naive CD8, roughly 2.5% for memory CD4, and under 0.5% for memory CD8. Compared with non-shared clonotypes, clonotypes shared by all four sorted-subset donors had higher generation probabilities. Sampling was restricted to blood, and TCR repertoires in tissue are likely to differ from TCR repertoires in blood. The genetic and exposure-history diversity represented was limited by the small number of donors. Pairwise subsampling indicated that sequencing depth was expected to affect the degree of clonotype sharing among donors. Incomplete sequencing was indicated by rarefaction of sorted-subset datasets, despite the large sequencing depth. Naive subsets generally had larger estimated clonotype richness than memory subsets did.

Sequencing input: naive CD4+ T cells sorted from blood. The cell subset or site label corresponds to: CD45RA+ positively selected. This receptor chain uses TRBV9 and TRBJ1-5; the D gene cannot be resolved reliably. The sequence was obtained from a man younger than 40 in good health. The DNA reads TGTGCCAGCAGCGTCGGAATAGGTCAGGGCAATCAGCCCCAGCATTTT. It translates as CASSVGIGQGNQPQHF.